These 26 T cell receptor beta chains were all obtained from the same sample, sequenced in a study of T cells in Graves' hyperthyroidism and ophthalmopathy. TCR beta CDR3 regions were amplified from RNA transcripts. TCR CDR3 underwent first-round RT-PCR with the HTBI primer set. TCRdb ran MiXCR on the multiplex PCR reads and lists one entry per CDR3 protein. The table has roughly 570,000 distinct CDR3 sequences, just over 45% seen once. The sample was peripheral blood or thyroid tissue (not recorded which). Source of these receptors: an adult woman with Graves' disease, either hyperthyroidism or ophthalmopathy (not recorded which).

Many counts were recorded for this clonotype. J is TRBJ2-7 and V is TRBV28; no definite D call. The CDR3 contains 14 residues. Trimming shortened V by 4 bases and J by 4 bases, and 14 bases separated the two germline ends. Germline CDR1 is MDHEN and CDR2 is SYDVKM. The CDR3, as DNA: TGTGCCAGCAGTTCCCCCGCGGCCGTATACGAGCAGTACTTC. Protein sequence: CASSSPAAVYEQYF.

The chain employs TRBV20-1 and TRBJ1-4, with 7 bases fitting TRBD1. Germline V gene sequence: CDR1 DFQATT, CDR2 SNEGSKA (reference sequence). This CDR3 contains 15 residues. After removal of 6 bases from V and 5 bases from J, the junction contained 12 bases not matched to a gene. The CDR3 DNA is TGCAGTGCCAAAGGGCAGGGGGACAACAATGAAAAACTGTTTTTT. It codes for CSAKGQGDNNEKLFF.

This clonotype has a count of ten or more. The J gene is TRBJ2-7, the V gene TRBV7-6, with D possibly TRBD1 on 6 matching bases. The CDR3 consists of 16 residues. The germline V gene has CDR1 SGHVS and CDR2 FNYEAQ. The ends were cut back, 6 bases at V and 7 bases at J, with 25 bases in the middle. This chain's CDR3 is CASSHRTVGAIREQYF. CDR3 coding DNA: TGTGCCAGCAGTCATCGGACAGTCGGGGCTATACGGGAGCAGTACTTC.

This clonotype was recorded many times. The rearrangement links TRBV7-9 to TRBJ2-7, with 7 bases fitting TRBD2. Looked up from germline, CDR1 is SEHNR and CDR2 is FQNEAQ (reference sequence). J was trimmed by 1 base and V by 9 bases; bases with no gene match: 12. The CDR3 consists of 15 residues. The DNA for the CDR3 is TGTGCCAGTTTAATGGGCGGGAGAGGGTCCTACGAGCAGTACTTC. Protein: CASLMGGRGSYEQYF.

In this sample, this clonotype turned up a few times. A much larger clone differs by one base, so this may be a read error. The rearrangement uses TRBV10-3 and TRBJ2-5; 12 bases match TRBD1. With 4 bases clipped from V and 4 bases from J, the junction kept 4 bases outside the gene matches. The germline gives CDR1 ENHRY, CDR2 SYGVKD. The CDR3 runs to 15 residues. CDR3 protein: CAISVGTGGSETQYF. DNA of the CDR3: TGTGCCATCAGTGTGGGGACAGGGGGCTCAGAGACCCAGTACTTC.

This clonotype came up many times. J is TRBJ2-5 and V is TRBV7-2; TRBD1 is a possible D gene (5 bases). The V end was cut by 5 bases, the J end by 5 bases, with 15 bases between. The CDR3 sequence is 14 residues long. Per germline, CDR1 SGHTA and CDR2 FQGNSA. CDR3 in amino acids: CASSQDSTGETQYF. CDR3 in DNA: TGTGCCAGCAGCCAAGACAGTACCGGGGAGACCCAGTACTTC. The full variable domain, rest sourced from reference TRBV7-2 and TRBJ2-5, is GAGVSQSPSNKVTEKGKDVELRCDPISGHTALYWYRQSLGQGLEFLIYFQGNSAPDKSGLPSDRFSAERTGGSVSTLTIQRTQQEDSAVYLCASSQDSTGETQYFGPGTRLLVL.

This clonotype was picked up a small number of times. The chain joins TRBV6-5 to TRBJ2-6; D gene ambiguous. CDR3 length: 16 residues. Germline CDR1 MNHEY, CDR2 SVGAGI. V was shortened by 6 bases and J by 0 bases, with 12 bases between the two germline ends. CDR3 bases: TGTGCCAGCAGCCCGACGGTAGACTCTGGGGCCAACGTCCTGACTTTC. As protein: CASSPTVDSGANVLTF.

At least ten counts were recorded for this clonotype. V is TRBV4-1 and J is TRBJ1-1; a possible D gene is TRBD1 (5 bases). Germline V lookup: CDR1 MGHRA, CDR2 YSYEKL. This CDR3 contains 14 residues. The V and J ends lost 6 bases and 0 bases respectively, with 11 bases between them. Here the CDR3 reads CASSRRVMNTEAFF. In DNA form, the CDR3 reads TGCGCCAGCAGTCGCAGGGTCATGAACACTGAAGCTTTCTTT.

Many counts were recorded for this clonotype. The gene calls are TRBV7-9 and TRBJ1-1; D possibly corresponds to TRBD1 (5 bases). The V gene's germline CDR1 is SEHNR and CDR2 FQNEAQ (reference sequence). Trimming shortened V by 7 bases and J by 10 bases, and 19 bases separated the two germline ends. This CDR3 has 13 residues. The CDR3 here is CASIQTGRDGAFF. For the CDR3, the DNA is TGTGCCAGCATACAAACCGGCAGGGATGGAGCTTTCTTT.

In its sample, this clonotype was seen a few times. The chain joins TRBV9 to TRBJ2-7; 7 bases fit TRBD2. With V trimmed by 2 bases and J by 2 bases, 4 bases remained unmatched. Per germline, CDR1 SGDLS and CDR2 YYNGEE. The CDR3 contains 14 residues. The chain's CDR3 is CASSVRLAAYEQYF. In DNA form, the CDR3 reads TGTGCCAGCAGCGTTCGGCTAGCGGCCTACGAGCAGTACTTC.

This sequence joins TRBV10-3 and TRBJ2-2; TRBD1 matches 10 bases. The germline V gene encodes CDR1 ENHRY and CDR2 SYGVKD. Losses at the gene ends were 10 bases for V and 6 bases for J; bases not matched to a gene: 8. The CDR3 consists of 14 residues. This CDR3 is CATRGTGVSGELFF. The DNA for the CDR3 is TGTGCCACCCGGGGGACAGGGGTCTCCGGGGAGCTGTTTTTT.

A few counts support this clonotype. The chain joins TRBV28 to TRBJ2-7; weak D call: TRBD1 (6 bases). The CDR3 covers 15 residues. The germline CDR1 and CDR2 sequences are MDHEN and SYDVKM. The V gene lost 2 bases and the J gene lost 1 base, with 12 bases spanning the gap. The CDR3 DNA follows: TGTGCCAGCAGTTTACCGGACAGACAATCCTACGAGCAGTACTTC. Translation: CASSLPDRQSYEQYF.

This clonotype was counted at least ten times. V and J are TRBV12-5 and TRBJ1-1; 7 bases are a match to TRBD1. Germline V lookup: CDR1 LGHNT, CDR2 FRNRAP. The V segment lost 5 bases and the J segment 4 bases; nucleotides outside the gene matches: 7. CDR3 length equals 14 residues. This chain's CDR3 is CASGPATGLTEAFF. The CDR3 DNA is TGTGCTAGTGGTCCCGCGACAGGGCTCACTGAAGCTTTCTTT.

This clonotype was detected a few times. The rearrangement joins TRBV29-1 to TRBJ1-1; D unclear. CDR3 length: 10 residues. Between the trimmed V and J ends, which lost 7 bases and 4 bases, there was a span of 7 bases. Germline CDR1 reads SQVTM; CDR2 reads ANQGSEA. The CDR3 nucleotides read TGCAGCGGACGGACCACTGAAGCTTTCTTT. Translated: CSGRTTEAFF.

The V and J genes are TRBV10-3 and TRBJ2-2, with 11 positions matching TRBD2. Germline-derived CDR1 and CDR2 are ENHRY and SYGVKD. Germline trimming cut 6 bases from V and 5 bases from J; bases unmatched to any gene: 8. The CDR3 has 16 residues. CDR3 in DNA: TGTGCCATCAGGGCTGGGACTAGCGGAGGTACCGGGGAGCTGTTTTTT. It translates to CAIRAGTSGGTGELFF.

The chain combines TRBV20-1 with TRBJ1-5, with TRBD1 identical over 7 bases. The V segment lost 3 bases and the J segment 6 bases; nucleotides outside the gene matches: 11. The germline V gene encodes CDR1 DFQATT and CDR2 SNEGSKA (reference sequence). CDR3 length: 15 amino acids. The CDR3 DNA sequence: TGCAGTGCTAGCTTAACAGGGGTAGGAGGTCAGCCCCAGCATTTT. Its translation is CSASLTGVGGQPQHF.

The count of this clonotype is one. This chain uses TRBV15 with TRBJ1-5; the D is unclear. The CDR3 runs to 15 residues. Trimming cost V 1 base and J 0 bases, with 7 bases left between them. Germline V gives CDR1 LNHNV, CDR2 YYDKDF (reference sequence). The CDR3 sequence: CATSRGANSNQPQHF. The CDR3 nucleotides are TGTGCCACCAGCAGAGGGGCTAATAGCAATCAGCCCCAGCATTTT.

The J gene is TRBJ1-6, the V gene TRBV19, with a tentative D call TRBD1 (5 bases). Per the germline V gene, CDR1 is LNHDA and CDR2 is SQIVND (reference sequence). The V end was cut by 5 bases, the J end by 11 bases, with 22 bases between. This CDR3 has 16 amino acids. CDR3 region: CASSPSGGSVGPPLHF. CDR3 DNA: TGTGCCAGTAGTCCGTCGGGGGGATCAGTGGGTCCACCCCTCCACTTT.

This chain uses TRBV12-3 or TRBV12-4 with TRBJ1-5; 9 nucleotides align to TRBD1. The CDR3 loop spans 14 amino acids. Losses at the gene ends were 7 bases for V and 3 bases for J; bases not matched to a gene: 4. The CDR3 nucleotides are TGTGCCAGCACCCGGACAGGGGTCAATCAGCCCCAGCATTTT. This sequence encodes CASTRTGVNQPQHF.

Only a few counts were recorded for this clonotype. The rearrangement uses TRBV30 and TRBJ2-6; D might be TRBD1 (6 bases). Trimming pared 3 bases from V and 1 base from J, leaving 10 bases between. The CDR3 sequence is 15 residues long. Germline CDR1 and CDR2: GTSNPN and SVGIG (reference sequence). The CDR3 sequence: CAWSDRSSGANVLTF. DNA for the CDR3: TGTGCCTGGAGCGACAGGTCTTCTGGGGCCAACGTCCTGACTTTC.

The chain uses TRBV6-5 and TRBJ1-1; no firm D call. The germline V gene has CDR1 MNHEY and CDR2 SVGAGI. V dropped 8 bases and J dropped 4 bases, with 8 bases sitting between them. The CDR3 has 11 residues. The chain's CDR3 is CASCKGTEAFF. The CDR3 DNA reads TGTGCCAGCTGTAAGGGCACTGAAGCTTTCTTT.

This clonotype has a count of ten or more. The V gene is TRBV7-3, the J gene TRBJ2-6; D possibly uses TRBD1 or TRBD2 (6 bases each). CDR1 is SGHTA and CDR2 is FQGTGA in the germline V gene. Trimming cost V 4 bases and J 2 bases, with 24 bases left between them. This CDR3 is 20 amino acids long. CDR3 protein: CASSYYYSGDKLTGANVLTF. The CDR3, as DNA: TGTGCCAGCAGCTACTACTACTCGGGGGACAAGTTGACTGGGGCCAACGTCCTGACTTTC. The full variable domain, rest sourced from reference TRBV7-3 and TRBJ2-6, is GAGVSQTPSNKVTEKGKYVELRCDPISGHTALYWYRQSLGQGPEFLIYFQGTGAADDSGLPNDRFFAVRPEGSVSTLKIQRTERGDSAVYLCASSYYYSGDKLTGANVLTFGAGSRLTVL.

This clonotype was observed many times. V is TRBV4-1 and J is TRBJ1-2, with no clear D. CDR3 length equals 16 residues. Trimming left V 1 base short and J 7 bases short, with 19 bases between. In germline, CDR1 is MGHRA, CDR2 YSYEKL. CDR3 nucleotides: TGCGCCAGCAGCCAAGCCGGCGGCGGTGTGGCTAGTGGCTACACCTTC. Translated, it gives CASSQAGGGVASGYTF.

Points on this clonotype: The missing conserved phenylalanine or tryptophan at the end of this CDR3 makes a read error likely. It is unclear where the CDR3 begins or ends on the DNA, so no DNA is shown, and the CDR3 is as TCRdb lists it. This chain connects TRBV20-1 to TRBJ2-5. In germline, CDR1 is DFQATT, CDR2 SNEGSKA (reference sequence). From its first to its last residue, the CDR3 has 10 amino acids. CDR3 amino acids: CSARDGPRDY.

The chain recombines TRBV10-3 with TRBJ1-5; D is possibly TRBD1 (5 bases). Germline CDR1 reads ENHRY; CDR2 reads SYGVKD. The V end was cut by 6 bases, the J end by 0 bases, with 9 bases between. This CDR3 is built from 14 residues. CDR3 bases: TGTGCCATCAGGGGGGGGGGTAGCAATCAGCCCCAGCATTTT. Residues: CAIRGGGSNQPQHF.

Worth noting for this clonotype: Without the conserved terminal phenylalanine or tryptophan, this CDR3 likely stems from a read error. No DNA is shown, since the ends of the CDR3 on it are uncertain; the CDR3 is the one TCRdb lists. J is TRBJ2-2 and V is TRBV5-5; TRBD1 is taken as the D call from the table, unchecked against the DNA. Germline CDR1 SGHKS, CDR2 YYEKEE (reference sequence). Inclusive of both ends, the CDR3 amounts to 10 amino acids. CDR3 sequence reads: CASSYRSGGV.